These 17 T cell receptor beta chains originate from one sample sequenced in a study of cytomegalovirus exposure and HLA in healthy donors (TCRdb year 2017). Receptors were amplified or captured by the immunoSEQ multiplex PCR assay. A mixture of 60 forward primers for TCR Vbeta segments and 13 reverse primers for TCR Jbeta segments was used in the multiplex PCR. Sourced from immuneACCESS, this table was stored by TCRdb with only in-frame sequences that have V and J called. A share of the clones is absent; for the studies checked, an unresolved V gene accounts for under half, and the remainder has no known explanation. This sample gives about 160,000 clones in total; 65% to 80% of them show up just once. Of the sample, roughly 2% falls within the top ten clones. The source material was PBMCs. Source of these receptors: a man in his forties or fifties in good health and CMV-seronegative.

The gene calls are TRBV28 and TRBJ2-2; D may be TRBD1 (6 bases). Germline-derived CDR1 and CDR2 are MDHEN and SYDVKM. Trimming took off 5 bases at V and 5 bases at J, with 12 bases between the two ends. The CDR3 contains 14 residues. CDR3 in amino acids: CASSRTVGTGELFF. CDR3 DNA sequence: TGTGCCAGCAGTCGGACAGTCGGGACCGGGGAGCTGTTTTTT.

This clone was observed once. This chain uses TRBV7-9 with TRBJ1-2; tentatively, D is TRBD1 (5 bases). Trimming took 5 bases from V and 4 from J, leaving 17 bases between them. The CDR3 loop spans 15 amino acids. The V gene's germline CDR1 is SEHNR and CDR2 FQNEAQ (reference sequence). The CDR3 bases are TGTGCCAGCAGCCCCTTGGGGGGGATTCTCTATGGCTACACCTTC. Translated: CASSPLGGILYGYTF.

The rearrangement links TRBV5-1 to TRBJ2-2, with D maybe TRBD2 (6 bases). The CDR3 totals 17 residues. Deletions cut 4 bases from V and 4 bases from J, with 20 bases between. Germline CDR1 SGHRS, CDR2 YFSETQ. The DNA for the CDR3 is TGCGCCAGCAGCCCGCAACAATTGGGACTTACCACCGGGGAGCTGTTTTTT. Protein product: CASSPQQLGLTTGELFF.

The chain links TRBV28 to TRBJ2-6; D unclear. CDR3 length: 14 residues. Trimming shortened V by 5 bases and J by 2 bases, and 7 bases separated the two germline ends. Germline V lookup: CDR1 MDHEN, CDR2 SYDVKM. CDR3 sequence (DNA): TGTGCCAGCAGTCTCCGCGCTGGGGCCAACGTCCTGACTTTC. Protein product: CASSLRAGANVLTF.

In regard to this clone: No conserved phenylalanine or tryptophan ends this CDR3, so it is likely a read error. The chain has TRBV5-4 and TRBJ2-3; D is perhaps TRBD2 (5 bases). The CDR3 length is 16 residues. In germline, CDR1 is SGHNT, CDR2 YYREEE (reference sequence). The V gene lost 4 bases and the J gene lost 4 bases, with 19 bases spanning the gap. The CDR3 DNA reads TGTGCCAGCAGCCGAGCGGAGTCACGTGGGTCAGATACGCAGTATTGT. Translating gives CASSRAESRGSDTQYC.

The V gene is TRBV7-9, the J gene TRBJ2-7, with a weak D call TRBD1 (5 bases). The germline CDR1 and CDR2 sequences are SEHNR and FQNEAQ (reference sequence). With 5 bases removed from V and 5 bases from J, the gap between germline ends came to 13 bases. This CDR3 region has 13 residues. Here the CDR3 DNA reads TGTGCCAGCAGCGACCGACAGTTCCACGAGCAGTACTTC. Translating gives CASSDRQFHEQYF.

About this clone: A junction end diverges from the germline sequence, so it may reflect a read error. The chain is built from TRBV7-9 and TRBJ2-2; D perhaps matches TRBD1 (6 bases). The germline CDR1 and CDR2 sequences are SEHNR and FQNEAQ (reference sequence). The CDR3 has 16 amino acids. CDR3: CSSSLPSAGVAGELFF. In nucleotides, the CDR3 is TGTTCCAGCAGCCTACCCAGTGCAGGGGTGGCCGGGGAGCTGTTTTTT. The full variable domain, in which reference TRBV7-9 and TRBJ2-2 provide the parts outside the CDR3, is DTGVSQNPRHKITKRGQNVTFRCDPISEHNRLYWYRQTLGQGPEFLTYFQNEAQLEKSRLLSDRFSAERPKGSFSTLEIQRTEQGDSAMYLCSSSLPSAGVAGELFFGEGSRLTVL.

V gene TRBV5-6 combines with J gene TRBJ1-5; 7 bases map to TRBD1. The CDR3 has 15 amino acids. Germline V lookup: CDR1 SGHDT, CDR2 YYEEEE. V shed 1 base and J 4 bases; nucleotides not matched to a gene: 5. The CDR3: CASSLQGGKNQPQHF. The CDR3 DNA follows: TGTGCCAGCAGCTTGCAAGGGGGCAAGAATCAGCCCCAGCATTTT. Filled out from reference TRBV5-6 and TRBJ1-5, the complete variable domain reads DAGVTQSPTHLIKTRGQQVTLRCSPKSGHDTVSWYQQALGQGPQFIFQYYEEEERQRGNFPDRFSGHQFPNYSSELNVNALLLGDSALYLCASSLQGGKNQPQHFGDGTRLSIL.

The chain couples TRBV28 to TRBJ1-1, with D unclear. Germline loops: CDR1 MDHEN, CDR2 SYDVKM. This CDR3 region has 15 residues. Deletions cut 6 bases from V and 2 bases from J, with 16 bases between. This chain's CDR3 is CASRPRRLPNTEAFF. DNA for the CDR3: TGTGCCAGCAGGCCGCGCCGACTGCCCAACACTGAAGCTTTCTTT.

DNA of the CDR3: TGTGCCGGCCTTGGGCTAGCGGCAACAGATACGCAGTATTTT. Translated: CAGLGLAATDTQYF. This chain connects TRBV30 to TRBJ2-3, with TRBD2 matching 7 bases. The V and J ends lost 8 bases and 3 bases, in that order; junction bases with no gene match: 11. Germline V lookup: CDR1 GTSNPN, CDR2 SVGIG (reference sequence). The length of the CDR3 is 14 residues.

A note on this clone: One end of the junction varies from germline; a read error may be responsible. This chain joins TRBV28 and TRBJ2-7, with D possibly matching TRBD2 (6 bases). The CDR3 loop spans 13 amino acids. The germline V gene encodes CDR1 MDHEN and CDR2 SYDVKM. The CDR3 bases are TGTGCCAGCAGTTTAGGGCGGGGACTTCCTCAGCACTTC. Protein sequence: CASSLGRGLPQHF.

This rearrangement joins TRBV27 to TRBJ2-5; a weak D match, TRBD1 (6 bases). This CDR3 contains 15 residues. Germline-derived CDR1 and CDR2 are MNHEY and SMNVEV (reference sequence). The germline V and J ends were trimmed by 1 base and 1 base, with 10 bases remaining between them. CDR3 protein: CASSLLGHLQETQYF. The CDR3 bases are TGTGCCAGCAGTTTATTGGGACACCTCCAAGAGACCCAGTACTTC.

The chain carries TRBV11-1 and TRBJ1-1; possible D gene TRBD1, 6 bases. Germline CDR1 is SGHAT and CDR2 is FQDESV (reference sequence). This CDR3 is built from 14 residues. V was clipped by 6 bases and J by 6 bases, with 17 bases between them. CDR3 residues: CASSPTGKGAEAFF. Written as DNA, the CDR3 is TGTGCCAGCAGTCCGACAGGTAAAGGCGCTGAAGCTTTCTTT.

The V gene is TRBV18, the J gene TRBJ1-4; D gene ambiguous. CDR1 and CDR2 from the germline V gene are KGHSH and LQKENI. This CDR3 is built from 16 residues. V lost 1 base and J lost 0, with 9 bases in between. CDR3 nucleotides: TGTGCCAGCTCACCACGAGGATTACCAACTAATGAAAAACTGTTTTTT. Its translation is CASSPRGLPTNEKLFF.

V is TRBV28 and J is TRBJ2-5, with 8 bases fitting TRBD1. The trim removed 6 bases at V and 4 bases at J, leaving 7 bases unmatched. Germline CDR1 and CDR2: MDHEN and SYDVKM. The CDR3 covers 14 residues. The CDR3 nucleotides are TGTGCCAGCAGCTCCGACAGGGGAATAGAGACCCAGTACTTC. Encoded protein: CASSSDRGIETQYF.

This chain links TRBV21-1 with TRBJ2-7; whether TRBD2, the table's D call, matches the DNA was not checked. TRBV21-1 is flagged as a pseudogene. The CDR3 is made up of 13 amino acids. CDR3 DNA: TGTGCCACTGGACTAGCGGCATCCTACGAGCAGTACTTC. Its protein product is CATGLAASYEQYF.

A note on this clone: A junction end diverges from the germline sequence, so it may reflect a read error. The chain carries TRBV7-9 and TRBJ1-3; D gene ambiguous. CDR3 length: 12 amino acids. Germline V gives CDR1 SEHNR, CDR2 FQNEAQ (reference sequence). The CDR3 DNA reads as TGTGCCGGCAGCTTATCGGAGAGCACCATATATTTT. Translating gives CAGSLSESTIYF.